One and the same sample provided the 19 T cell receptor beta chains below, sequenced in a study of T cells in Graves' hyperthyroidism and ophthalmopathy (dated by TCRdb to the late 2010s). The library was made by multiplex PCR. The instrument given in TCRdb is Illumina HiSeq 2000. The TCR beta CDR3 regions were amplified from RNA transcripts. For the first round of RT-PCR on the TCR CDR3, the HTBI primer set was used together with the Qiagen OneStep RT-PCR kit. The raw public data were reprocessed by TCRdb itself: fastp quality trimming at Q25, MiXCR clonotype calling, in-frame beta chains only. Identical CDR3 protein sequences are pooled into one entry, listed with their most common genes and DNA. Counted in this sample were fewer than 450,000 distinct CDR3 sequences; roughly 13% of them appeared once. Clones ranked in the top ten supply 25% to 30% of the sample. Specimen: blood. Receptor source: a man aged 50 to 59 with Graves' ophthalmopathy.

This clonotype was picked up a small number of times. This chain uses TRBV5-1 with TRBJ2-1, with a weak D call TRBD1 (7 bases). This CDR3 has 16 residues. V was trimmed by 0 bases and J by 4 bases, leaving 14 bases between them. Germline values: CDR1 SGHRS, CDR2 YFSETQ. CDR3 sequence: CASSLDSAGGYNEQFF. CDR3 in DNA: TGCGCCAGCAGCTTGGATTCGGCAGGGGGGTACAATGAGCAGTTCTTC.

There are many counts of this clonotype. The chain joins TRBV28 to TRBJ2-7; D is possibly TRBD2 (6 bases). Germline values: CDR1 MDHEN, CDR2 SYDVKM. CDR3 length: 13 amino acids. V was trimmed by 7 bases and J by 0 bases, leaving 10 bases between them. CDR3 region: CASTRGDSYEQYF. CDR3 bases: TGTGCCAGCACCCGCGGGGACTCCTACGAGCAGTACTTC.

There are many counts of this clonotype. This sequence joins TRBV7-9 and TRBJ2-3; no reliable D call. Between the trimmed V and J ends, which lost 1 base and 5 bases, there was a span of 10 bases. The CDR3 totals 14 residues. Germline loops: CDR1 SEHNR, CDR2 FQNEAQ (reference sequence). The CDR3 region has the DNA TGTGCCAGCAGCTTAGTGTCTCGTGGAGATACGCAGTATTTT. Protein sequence: CASSLVSRGDTQYF.

Many counts were recorded for this clonotype. The chain carries TRBV30 and TRBJ2-5; D is unclear. The CDR3 is made up of 12 amino acids. The V end was cut by 0 bases, the J end by 2 bases, with 4 bases between. CDR1 is GTSNPN, CDR2 SVGIG, per germline (reference sequence). The CDR3 sequence is CAWSVQQETQYF. The CDR3 DNA is TGTGCCTGGAGTGTACAGCAAGAGACCCAGTACTTC. The full variable domain, its missing parts supplied by reference TRBV30 and TRBJ2-5, is SQTIHQWPATLVQPVGSPLSLECTVEGTSNPNLYWYRQAAGRGLQLLFYSVGIGQISSEVPQNLSASRPQDRQFILSSKKLLLSDSGFYLCAWSVQQETQYFGPGTRLLVL.

This clonotype occurred many times. This chain connects TRBV6-1 to TRBJ2-2; the D gene is possibly TRBD1 (6 bases). Germline values: CDR1 MNHNS, CDR2 SASEGT. Trimming took off 5 bases at V and 3 bases at J, with 13 bases between the two ends. This CDR3 is built from 15 residues. Here the CDR3 reads CASSKRSGDTGELFF. The CDR3 DNA is TGTGCCAGCAGTAAGCGGTCAGGGGACACCGGGGAGCTGTTTTTT.

This clonotype has at least ten counts. This chain connects TRBV5-6 to TRBJ1-2; D ambiguous. The CDR3 runs 12 residues. Trimming cost V 4 bases and J 8 bases, with 12 bases left between them. Germline values: CDR1 SGHDT, CDR2 YYEEEE. The CDR3 nucleotides are TGTGCCAGCAGCCTGGACGGACGCGGCTACACCTTC. Amino acid sequence: CASSLDGRGYTF.

This clonotype was picked up many times. This chain uses TRBV20-1 with TRBJ2-7, with 9 bases aligning to TRBD2. Per germline, CDR1 DFQATT and CDR2 SNEGSKA (reference sequence). V gave up 5 bases and J gave up 3 bases; unmatched junction bases: 11. The CDR3 contains 15 residues. The CDR3 here is CSAGAGTSRSYEQYF. CDR3 DNA: TGCAGTGCTGGGGCCGGGACTAGCAGAAGCTACGAGCAGTACTTC.

This clonotype was seen ten or more times. The chain combines TRBV20-1 with TRBJ2-7; D is possibly TRBD2 (6 bases). The V and J ends lost 1 base and 3 bases respectively, with 22 bases between them. Germline V gene lookup returns CDR1 DFQATT and CDR2 SNEGSKA (reference sequence). This CDR3 comprises 17 residues. Here the CDR3 DNA reads TGCAGTGCTAGAGTCTCCGATGGAAGCGGGTTAGTCTACGAGCAGTACTTC. This translates into CSARVSDGSGLVYEQYF.

The CDR3 DNA reads as TGCAGTATTAACAGGGGCTCCTACAATGAGCAGTTCTTC. This translates into CSINRGSYNEQFF. The V gene is TRBV20-1, the J gene TRBJ2-1; 7 nucleotides match TRBD1. The CDR3 length is 13 residues. Unmatched junction bases numbered 4, after V lost 8 bases and J lost 0 bases. Germline V gene lookup returns CDR1 DFQATT and CDR2 SNEGSKA (reference sequence).

This clonotype was seen at least ten times. V and J are TRBV12-3 or TRBV12-4 and TRBJ2-7; a weak D match, TRBD1 (5 bases). Between the trimmed V and J ends, which lost 1 base and 0 bases, there was a span of 10 bases. The CDR3 runs 15 residues. The CDR3 here is CASSLVSGPSYEQYF. CDR3 bases: TGTGCCAGCAGTTTAGTGTCAGGGCCCTCCTACGAGCAGTACTTC.

This clonotype was picked up a small number of times. V and J are TRBV13 and TRBJ1-1; 7 bases align to TRBD1. Trimming removed 4 bases from V and 2 bases from J; junction bases left unmatched: 7. The CDR3 runs 15 residues. Germline CDR1 is PRHDT and CDR2 is FYEKMQ (reference sequence). CDR3 residues: CASSSYRGVNTEAFF. The CDR3 region has the DNA TGTGCCAGCAGCTCATACAGGGGAGTCAACACTGAAGCTTTCTTT.

This clonotype has a count of ten or more. The V and J genes are TRBV18 and TRBJ2-5; the D is unclear. Trimming removed 1 base at V and 5 bases at J, with 5 bases between. The CDR3 loop spans 12 amino acids. Per germline, CDR1 KGHSH and CDR2 LQKENI. DNA of the CDR3: TGTGCCAGCTCACCACGAGACGAGACCCAGTACTTC. Translated, it gives CASSPRDETQYF.

The sample holds many counts of this clonotype. This sequence joins TRBV18 and TRBJ2-7; TRBD2 aligns across 10 bases. Trimming cost V 3 bases and J 4 bases; bases outside gene matches: 6. The V gene's germline CDR1 is KGHSH and CDR2 LQKENI. CDR3 length: 15 residues. Here the CDR3 DNA reads TGTGCCAGCTCACCTCGGACTAGCGGAGATTACGAGCAGTACTTC. Translating it yields CASSPRTSGDYEQYF. The whole variable domain, remainder taken from reference TRBV18 and TRBJ2-7, is NAGVMQNPRHLVRRRGQEARLRCSPMKGHSHVYWYRQLPEEGLKFMVYLQKENIIDESGMPKERFSAEFPKEGPSILRIQQVVRGDSAAYFCASSPRTSGDYEQYFGPGTRLTVT.

The sample holds many counts of this clonotype. The gene calls are TRBV11-2 and TRBJ2-3; possible D gene TRBD2, 7 bases. This CDR3 has 16 residues. Germline V gene lookup returns CDR1 SGHAT and CDR2 FQNNGV. V was pared by 1 base and J by 3 bases, with 14 bases between. The CDR3 region is CASSLAGRGGTDTQYF. Here the CDR3 DNA reads TGTGCCAGCAGCTTAGCCGGCAGGGGAGGGACAGATACGCAGTATTTT.

This clonotype was observed at least ten times. The chain uses TRBV11-2 and TRBJ1-1, with D possibly TRBD1 on 6 matching bases. The CDR3 is made up of 13 amino acids. From germline, CDR1 is SGHAT and CDR2 FQNNGV. V lost 5 bases to trimming and J lost 3 bases, with 10 bases between them. The CDR3 loop reads CASSTGQYTEAFF. In DNA, the CDR3 is TGTGCCAGCAGCACCGGACAGTACACTGAAGCTTTCTTT.

The rearrangement links TRBV20-1 to TRBJ2-5; maybe TRBD1 (6 bases). The CDR3 contains 12 residues. Trimming took off 0 bases at V and 10 bases at J, with 12 bases between the two ends. CDR1 is DFQATT and CDR2 is SNEGSKA in the germline V gene (reference sequence). The CDR3: CSARDTAQGQYF. CDR3 sequence (DNA): TGCAGTGCTAGAGATACGGCACAGGGCCAGTACTTC.

The V and J genes are TRBV28 and TRBJ2-7, with 8 bases that match TRBD1. The CDR3 covers 14 residues. The V gene's germline CDR1 is MDHEN and CDR2 SYDVKM. J was trimmed by 3 bases and V by 5 bases; bases with no gene match: 6. The CDR3 sequence: CASSKPGGFYEQYF. The DNA for the CDR3 is TGTGCCAGCAGTAAACCAGGGGGCTTCTACGAGCAGTACTTC.

This clonotype was found a few times. The chain combines TRBV4-2 with TRBJ2-5; TRBD1 might be the D (6 bases). Germline CDR1 LGHNA, CDR2 YNFKEQ. V gave up 1 base and J gave up 7 bases, with 10 bases separating them. This CDR3 spans 13 amino acids. The CDR3 here is CASSQGLGGTQYF. CDR3 DNA: TGTGCCAGCAGCCAAGGTCTAGGGGGGACCCAGTACTTC.

This clonotype was counted ten times or more. V and J are TRBV6-6 and TRBJ2-5; D assignment may be TRBD1 or TRBD2 (6 bases each). The length of the CDR3 is 19 residues. In germline, CDR1 is MNHNY, CDR2 SVGAGI (reference sequence). The ends were cut back, 2 bases at V and 5 bases at J, with 27 bases in the middle. Here the CDR3 DNA reads TGTGCCAGCAGTTACCACGGGGGCCGAGGGGGTTATATCACGGAGACCCAGTACTTC. Protein: CASSYHGGRGGYITETQYF.